Below are 22 T cell receptor beta chains sequenced from a single sample in a study of OX40 agonist ivuxolimab in advanced cancers. Assay used: immunoSEQ multiplex PCR; TCRdb lists only in-frame clones, some missing. The sample consists of tens of thousands of clones, roughly four fifths of them appearing once. The material sequenced was CD4+ or CD8+ T cells sorted from blood, taken in a trial of the OX40 agonist ivuxolimab. The origin of the receptors is an adult with an advanced solid tumor such as melanoma, head and neck, liver or kidney cancer.

The table lists this clone with a few counts. V usage is TRBV4-2 and J usage is TRBJ2-7; no clear D gene. Germline assignment: CDR1 LGHNA and CDR2 YNFKEQ. The V gene lost 1 base and the J gene lost 5 bases, with 9 bases spanning the gap. The CDR3 has 13 amino acids. This CDR3 reads CASSQGPSHEQYF. The CDR3 DNA is TGTGCCAGCAGCCAAGGACCCAGCCACGAGCAGTACTTC.

This chain joins TRBV5-4 and TRBJ1-4; TRBD1 might be the D (5 bases). Germline lookup yields CDR1 SGHNT and CDR2 YYREEE (reference sequence). Between the trimmed V and J ends, which lost 2 bases and 0 bases, there was a span of 8 bases. The CDR3 loop spans 15 amino acids. For the CDR3, the DNA is TGTGCCAGCAGCTTCGACAGAGCAACTAATGAAAAACTGTTTTTT. Its protein is CASSFDRATNEKLFF. Full variable domain (rest looked up from reference TRBV5-4 and TRBJ1-4): ETGVTQSPTHLIKTRGQQVTLRCSSQSGHNTVSWYQQALGQGPQFIFQYYREEENGRGNFPPRFSGLQFPNYSSELNVNALELDDSALYLCASSFDRATNEKLFFGSGTQLSVL.

The chain uses TRBV11-2 and TRBJ2-1; D uncertain. Germline loops: CDR1 SGHAT, CDR2 FQNNGV. This CDR3 contains 16 residues. Trimming stripped 1 base from V and 0 bases from J, with 10 bases between. In DNA form, the CDR3 reads TGTGCCAGCAGCTTAGTCTCCTTGAGCTCCTACAATGAGCAGTTCTTC. It translates to CASSLVSLSSYNEQFF.

This chain uses TRBV2 with TRBJ2-7; 7 bases line up with TRBD1. This CDR3 contains 12 residues. CDR1 SNHLY and CDR2 FYNNEI come from the germline V gene. The trim removed 8 bases at V and 3 bases at J, leaving 4 bases unmatched. The CDR3 nucleotides are TGTGCCAGCGGGACAGTAGGCTACGAGCAGTACTTC. This sequence encodes CASGTVGYEQYF.

The chain has TRBV4-1 and TRBJ2-1, with 7 nucleotides matching TRBD2. V gave up 2 bases and J gave up 0 bases; unmatched junction bases: 10. This CDR3 is 18 amino acids long. Germline CDR1 is MGHRA and CDR2 is YSYEKL. In nucleotides, the CDR3 is TGCGCCAGCAGCCAATGGTCCGTGGGCGGGAGCTCCTACAATGAGCAGTTCTTC. Amino acid sequence: CASSQWSVGGSSYNEQFF.

The chain uses TRBV19 and TRBJ1-2; 8 bases align to TRBD1. This CDR3 is 13 amino acids long. V gave up 5 bases and J gave up 8 bases; unmatched junction bases: 7. Germline assignment: CDR1 LNHDA and CDR2 SQIVND (reference sequence). The CDR3 DNA sequence: TGTGCCAGTAGTCCGGACAGGGAGAGGGGCTACACCTTC. Translation: CASSPDRERGYTF.

The V gene is TRBV2, the J gene TRBJ2-1; 12 nucleotides agree with TRBD2. Germline-derived CDR1 and CDR2 are SNHLY and FYNNEI. CDR3 length equals 15 residues. J was trimmed by 10 bases and V by 3 bases; bases with no gene match: 7. The CDR3: CASSDPSGGAKEQFF. CDR3 sequence (DNA): TGTGCCAGCAGTGATCCTAGCGGGGGGGCCAAGGAGCAGTTCTTC. Full variable domain (remainder filled in from reference TRBV2 and TRBJ2-1): EPEVTQTPSHQVTQMGQEVILRCVPISNHLYFYWYRQILGQKVEFLVSFYNNEISEKSEIFDDQFSVERPDGSNFTLKIRSTKLEDSAMYFCASSDPSGGAKEQFFGPGTRLTVL.

The chain recombines TRBV7-9 with TRBJ2-3; 7 bases agree with TRBD2. The germline gives CDR1 SEHNR, CDR2 FQNEAQ (reference sequence). V trimming: 0 bases; J trimming: 3 bases; junction bases outside the gene matches: 0. The CDR3 length is 14 residues. The CDR3 sequence: CASSLARGTDTQYF. The DNA of the CDR3 is TGTGCCAGCAGCTTAGCGCGGGGGACAGATACGCAGTATTTT.

This rearrangement joins TRBV19 to TRBJ1-4; no clear D gene. The CDR3 consists of 13 residues. V was cut by 5 bases and J by 2 bases, with 6 bases left in between. The germline V gene encodes CDR1 LNHDA and CDR2 SQIVND (reference sequence). The CDR3 nucleotides read TGTGCCAGTAGTCAACAGACTAATGAAAAACTGTTTTTT. As protein: CASSQQTNEKLFF.

CDR3 DNA sequence: TGTGCCAGCAGTGACCACCCGGGACAGGGAAATGAAAAACTGTTTTTT. Translated, it gives CASSDHPGQGNEKLFF. The V gene is TRBV28, the J gene TRBJ1-4; 9 bases are a match to TRBD1. The CDR3 loop spans 16 amino acids. Looked up from germline, CDR1 is MDHEN and CDR2 is SYDVKM. Germline trimming cut 5 bases from V and 5 bases from J; bases unmatched to any gene: 9.

This clone was observed a single time. V usage is TRBV6-5 and J usage is TRBJ2-5, with D uncertain. The CDR3 runs 14 residues. V lost 3 bases to trimming and J lost 3 bases, with 11 bases between them. CDR1 and CDR2 from the germline V gene are MNHEY and SVGAGI. As DNA, the CDR3 is TGTGCCAGCAGTTATTCAAGTTCGGAAGAGACCCAGTACTTC. Translated, it gives CASSYSSSEETQYF.

This chain connects TRBV10-2 to TRBJ2-1; 9 bases align to TRBD2. Germline-derived CDR1 and CDR2 are WSHSY and SAAADI. Germline trimming cut 8 bases from V and 6 bases from J; bases unmatched to any gene: 8. The CDR3 is made up of 14 amino acids. This chain's CDR3 is CASGGGGETNEQFF. CDR3 DNA: TGCGCCAGCGGGGGCGGGGGGGAGACCAATGAGCAGTTCTTC.

In this sample, this clone turned up a few times. The chain couples TRBV6-5 to TRBJ2-3; perhaps D is TRBD1 or TRBD2 (5 bases each). Per the germline V gene, CDR1 is MNHEY and CDR2 is SVGAGI. The CDR3 runs 14 residues. V was clipped by 6 bases and J by 3 bases, with 13 bases between them. This CDR3 is CASRWDGQTDTQYF. The DNA of the CDR3 is TGTGCCAGCAGGTGGGACGGGCAAACAGATACGCAGTATTTT.

The CDR3 protein is CASSLGLSNEQYF. Written as DNA, the CDR3 is TGTGCCAGCAGCTTAGGGTTAAGCAACGAGCAGTACTTC. The rearrangement links TRBV11-2 to TRBJ2-7; D call uncertain. From germline, CDR1 is SGHAT and CDR2 FQNNGV. V was pared by 1 base and J by 5 bases, with 9 bases between. The length of the CDR3 is 13 residues.

The chain is built from TRBV6-5 and TRBJ2-1; 9 bases agree with TRBD1. The junction had 8 bases not matched to a gene; V was cut back by 5 bases and J by 6 bases. The CDR3 contains 15 residues. The V gene's germline CDR1 is MNHEY and CDR2 SVGAGI. CDR3 DNA: TGTGCCAGCAGTCCCGGGACAGGGCTCTTCAATGAGCAGTTCTTC. It is translated as CASSPGTGLFNEQFF.

The chain joins TRBV19 to TRBJ2-2, with 9 nucleotides matching TRBD1. The CDR3 is made up of 13 amino acids. The J segment lost 5 bases and the V segment lost 9 bases, leaving 4 bases of the junction unmatched. The germline gives CDR1 LNHDA, CDR2 SQIVND (reference sequence). The chain's CDR3 is CASGTGPTGELFF. The CDR3 nucleotides read TGTGCCAGCGGGACAGGGCCAACCGGGGAGCTGTTTTTT. The variable domain in full, with the rest retrieved from reference TRBV19 and TRBJ2-2, is DGGITQSPKYLFRKEGQNVTLSCEQNLNHDAMYWYRQDPGQGLRLIYYSQIVNDFQKGDIAEGYSVSREKKESFPLTVTSAQKNPTAFYLCASGTGPTGELFFGEGSRLTVL.

The rearrangement uses TRBV10-3 and TRBJ1-3; TRBD1 matches 10 bases. The CDR3 has 18 residues. Germline CDR1 is ENHRY and CDR2 is SYGVKD. Losses at the gene ends were 10 bases for V and 3 bases for J; bases not matched to a gene: 18. In nucleotides, the CDR3 is TGTGCCACCCGGGGTGGGACAGGGGAGTATGCGGGTGGAAACACCATATATTTT. The encoded protein is CATRGGTGEYAGGNTIYF.

CDR3 bases: TGTGCCAGCGGTCGACAGTCACAAATGAACACTGAAGCTTTCTTT. Its protein product is CASGRQSQMNTEAFF. V gene TRBV28 combines with J gene TRBJ1-1; maybe TRBD1 (5 bases). Trimming cost V 8 bases and J 0 bases, with 16 bases left between them. The CDR3 runs 15 residues. Germline loops: CDR1 MDHEN, CDR2 SYDVKM.

The sample holds a few counts of this clone. V usage is TRBV5-4 and J usage is TRBJ1-1; D is unresolved. Germline V lookup: CDR1 SGHNT, CDR2 YYREEE (reference sequence). Trimming cost V 3 bases and J 4 bases, with 16 bases left between them. The CDR3 is 15 residues long. CDR3 residues: CASSWDSKGGTEAFF. DNA for the CDR3: TGTGCCAGCAGCTGGGATTCAAAGGGAGGCACTGAAGCTTTCTTT.

Only one count was recorded for this clone. The chain couples TRBV10-3 to TRBJ2-1; maybe TRBD1 (6 bases). Trimming took 5 bases from V and 3 from J, leaving 17 bases between them. CDR1 and CDR2 (germline): ENHRY, SYGVKD. This CDR3 region has 16 residues. The CDR3 coding sequence is TGTGCCATCAGTTCCACCCTAGGGACAATCTACAATGAGCAGTTCTTC. Translated, it gives CAISSTLGTIYNEQFF.

The chain has TRBV7-8 and TRBJ2-7, with 9 bases identical to TRBD2. The V gene end was trimmed by 5 bases and the J gene end by 5 bases; junction bases not matched to a gene: 13. The length of the CDR3 is 16 residues. Germline CDR1 reads SGHVS; CDR2 reads FQNEAQ. The CDR3, as DNA: TGTGCCAGCAGCGTGGGGGGTAGCGGGAGAGGGGACGAGCAGTACTTC. Translation gives CASSVGGSGRGDEQYF.

The chain recombines TRBV2 with TRBJ2-5; D not certain. Germline CDR1 SNHLY, CDR2 FYNNEI. The CDR3 consists of 12 residues. The V end was cut by 7 bases, the J end by 3 bases, with 9 bases between. CDR3 in DNA: TGTGCCAGCACCGGCGCAGAAGAGACCCAGTACTTC. Translated: CASTGAEETQYF.